What follows describes a single T cell receptor (beta chain). Its antigen is undetermined. Trimming at V came to 4 bases and at J to 5 bases, leaving 6 bases not matched to a gene. Germline V lookup: CDR1 SGHRS, CDR2 YFSETQ. This CDR3 comprises 15 residues. The record originates from a study of PD-1 blockade in classical Hodgkin lymphoma. Study results and limitations: What drove the repertoire differences, possibly disease activity or prior therapy, has not been defined. Anyone who began nivolumab under 1 year after ASCT was excluded.

Noted time point: cycle 4 day 1 (C4D1), after about 6 weeks of nivolumab. Every patient was affected by relapse after autologous stem cell transplantation, while exposure to brentuximab vedotin was not uniform. Here immunoSEQ multiplex PCR was the method, and the copy in TCRdb shows in-frame clones only, minus some. The sample contains approximately 38,000 clones, 77% of which appear only once. This chain links TRBV5-1 with TRBJ2-5; TRBD2 matches 12 bases. The sample was peripheral blood mononuclear cells (PBMCs), taken before the fourth cycle of nivolumab. The source is a human donor with classical Hodgkin lymphoma. In DNA form, the CDR3 reads TGCGCCAGCAGCCAACTGGGACTAGCGGGCGAGACCCAGTACTTC. Protein product: CASSQLGLAGETQYF.